This T cell receptor beta chain was identified in a study of beta chain features in type 1 diabetes. Findings of the study overall: People with Type 1 diabetes carried modestly yet significantly shorter TCRB CDR3s in all four CD4+ subsets.

Trimming pared 6 bases from V and 0 bases from J, leaving 12 bases between. The CDR3 sequence is 15 residues long. Germline V gene data show CDR1 as SNHLY and CDR2 as FYNNEI. The whole isolated RNA underwent reverse transcription, so sequencing captured expressed TCRB transcripts. Profiled with immunoSEQ multiplex PCR; TCRdb holds only in-frame clones, not every one. The repertoire holds about 650,000 clones, with roughly an eighth as singletons. This clone has a handful of counts. Its antigen is not known. The TCR comes from a man between 25 and 39 years old with type 1 diabetes. Material: naive CD4+ T cells from blood. The rearrangement links TRBV2 to TRBJ1-5; D is undetermined. The CDR3 protein is CASRPDGNSNQPQHF. CDR3 coding DNA: TGTGCCAGCAGACCCGACGGAAATAGCAATCAGCCCCAGCATTTT.